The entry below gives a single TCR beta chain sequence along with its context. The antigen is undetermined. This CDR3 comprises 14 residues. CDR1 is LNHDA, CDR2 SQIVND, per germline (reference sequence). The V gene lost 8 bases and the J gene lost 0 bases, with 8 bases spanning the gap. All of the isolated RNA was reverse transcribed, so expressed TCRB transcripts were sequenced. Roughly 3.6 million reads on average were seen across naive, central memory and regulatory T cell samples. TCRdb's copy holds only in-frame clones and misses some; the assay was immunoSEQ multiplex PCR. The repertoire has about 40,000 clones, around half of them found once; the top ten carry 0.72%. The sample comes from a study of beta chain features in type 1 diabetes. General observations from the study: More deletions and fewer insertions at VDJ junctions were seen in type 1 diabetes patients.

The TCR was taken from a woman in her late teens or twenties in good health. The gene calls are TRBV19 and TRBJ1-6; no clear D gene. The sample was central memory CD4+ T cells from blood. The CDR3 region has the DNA TGTGCCAGTTCGTTTGTCTCCTATAATTCACCCCTCCACTTT. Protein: CASSFVSYNSPLHF.